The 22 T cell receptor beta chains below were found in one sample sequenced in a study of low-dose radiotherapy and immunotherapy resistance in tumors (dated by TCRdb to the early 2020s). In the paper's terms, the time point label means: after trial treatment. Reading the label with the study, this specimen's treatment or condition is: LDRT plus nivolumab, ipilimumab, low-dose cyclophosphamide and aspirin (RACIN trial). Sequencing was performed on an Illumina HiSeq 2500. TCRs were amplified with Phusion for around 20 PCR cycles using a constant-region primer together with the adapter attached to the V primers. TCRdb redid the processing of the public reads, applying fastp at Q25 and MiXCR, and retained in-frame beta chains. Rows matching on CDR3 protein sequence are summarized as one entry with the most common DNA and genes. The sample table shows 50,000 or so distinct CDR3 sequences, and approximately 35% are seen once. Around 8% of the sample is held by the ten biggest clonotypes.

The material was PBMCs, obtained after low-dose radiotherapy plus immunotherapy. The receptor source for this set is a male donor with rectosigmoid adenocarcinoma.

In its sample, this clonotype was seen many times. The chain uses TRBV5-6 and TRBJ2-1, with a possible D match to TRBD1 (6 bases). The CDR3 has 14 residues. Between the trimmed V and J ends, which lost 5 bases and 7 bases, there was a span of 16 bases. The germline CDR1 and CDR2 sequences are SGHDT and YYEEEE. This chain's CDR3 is CASRGAQGPNEQFF. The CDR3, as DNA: TGTGCCAGCAGGGGCGCACAGGGTCCTAATGAGCAGTTCTTC. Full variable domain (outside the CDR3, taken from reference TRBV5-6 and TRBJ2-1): DAGVTQSPTHLIKTRGQQVTLRCSPKSGHDTVSWYQQALGQGPQFIFQYYEEEERQRGNFPDRFSGHQFPNYSSELNVNALLLGDSALYLCASRGAQGPNEQFFGPGTRLTVL.

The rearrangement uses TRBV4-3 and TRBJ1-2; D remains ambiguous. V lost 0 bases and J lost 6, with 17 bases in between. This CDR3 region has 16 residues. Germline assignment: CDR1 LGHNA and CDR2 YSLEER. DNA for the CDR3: TGCGCCAGCAGCCAAGAAATGGGTAGGGCTCCGAATGGCTACACCTTC. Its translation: CASSQEMGRAPNGYTF.

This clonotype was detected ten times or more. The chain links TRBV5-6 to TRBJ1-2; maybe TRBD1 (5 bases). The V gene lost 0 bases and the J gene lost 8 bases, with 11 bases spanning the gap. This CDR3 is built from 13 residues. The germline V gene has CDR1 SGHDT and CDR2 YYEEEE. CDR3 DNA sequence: TGTGCCAGCAGCTTGGTAGGGGCGAGGGGCTACACCTTC. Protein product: CASSLVGARGYTF.

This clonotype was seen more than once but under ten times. This CDR3 is CASSLGGPVDTQYF. DNA of the CDR3: TGTGCCAGCAGTCTCGGAGGGCCGGTAGATACGCAGTATTTT. V and J are TRBV28 and TRBJ2-3; the D gene is possibly TRBD2 (6 bases). In germline, CDR1 is MDHEN, CDR2 SYDVKM. The CDR3 has 14 residues. V gave up 5 bases and J gave up 5 bases, with 14 bases separating them.

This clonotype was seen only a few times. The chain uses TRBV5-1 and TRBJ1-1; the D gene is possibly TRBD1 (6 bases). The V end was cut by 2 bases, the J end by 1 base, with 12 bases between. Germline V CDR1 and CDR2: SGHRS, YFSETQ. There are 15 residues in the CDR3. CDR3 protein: CASSFTGPTNTEAFF. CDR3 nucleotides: TGCGCCAGCAGCTTTACAGGGCCCACGAACACTGAAGCTTTCTTT.

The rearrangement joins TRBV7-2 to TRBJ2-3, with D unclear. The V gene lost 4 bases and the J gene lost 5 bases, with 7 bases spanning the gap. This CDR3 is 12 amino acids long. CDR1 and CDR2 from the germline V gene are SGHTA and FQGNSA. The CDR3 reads CASSSWGDTQYF. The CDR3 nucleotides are TGTGCCAGCAGCTCCTGGGGAGATACGCAGTATTTT.

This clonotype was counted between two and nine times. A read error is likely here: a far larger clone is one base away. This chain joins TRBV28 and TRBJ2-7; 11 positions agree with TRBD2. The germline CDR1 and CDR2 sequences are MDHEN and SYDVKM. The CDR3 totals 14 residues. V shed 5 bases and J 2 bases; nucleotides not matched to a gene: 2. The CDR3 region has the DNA TGTGCCAGCAGTGTGACTAGCGGGGCCTACGAGCAGTACTTC. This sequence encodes CASSVTSGAYEQYF.

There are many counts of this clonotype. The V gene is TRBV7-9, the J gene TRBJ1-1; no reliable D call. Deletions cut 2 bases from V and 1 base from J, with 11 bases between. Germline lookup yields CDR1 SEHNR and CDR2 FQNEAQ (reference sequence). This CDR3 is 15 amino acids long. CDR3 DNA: TGTGCCAGCAGCTTATCGGCAGCCGCGAACACTGAAGCTTTCTTT. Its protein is CASSLSAAANTEAFF.

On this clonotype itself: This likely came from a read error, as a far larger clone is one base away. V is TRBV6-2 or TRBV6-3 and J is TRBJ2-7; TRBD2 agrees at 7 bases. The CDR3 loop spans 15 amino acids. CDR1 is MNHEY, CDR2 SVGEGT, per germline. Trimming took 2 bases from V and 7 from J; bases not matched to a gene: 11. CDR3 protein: CASSYEGLFYNEQYF. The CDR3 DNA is TGTGCCAGCAGTTACGAGGGACTATTCTACAATGAGCAGTACTTC.

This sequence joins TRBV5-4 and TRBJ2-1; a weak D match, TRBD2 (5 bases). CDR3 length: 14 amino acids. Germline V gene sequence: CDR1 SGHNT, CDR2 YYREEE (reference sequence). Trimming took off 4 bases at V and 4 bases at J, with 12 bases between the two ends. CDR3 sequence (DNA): TGTGCCAGCAGCCTGAATGAGGGATACAATGAGCAGTTCTTC. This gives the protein CASSLNEGYNEQFF.

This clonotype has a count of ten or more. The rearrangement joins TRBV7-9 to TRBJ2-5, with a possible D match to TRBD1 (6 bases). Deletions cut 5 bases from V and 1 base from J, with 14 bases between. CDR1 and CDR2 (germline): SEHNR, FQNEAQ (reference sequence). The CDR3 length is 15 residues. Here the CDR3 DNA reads TGTGCCAGCAGCCCCGGCTGGGACACCCAAGAGACCCAGTACTTC. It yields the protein CASSPGWDTQETQYF.

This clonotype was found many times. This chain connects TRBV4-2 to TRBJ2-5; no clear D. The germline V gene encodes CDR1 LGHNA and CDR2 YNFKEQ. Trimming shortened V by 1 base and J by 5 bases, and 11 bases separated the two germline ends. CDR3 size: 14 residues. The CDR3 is CASSQGSLQETQYF. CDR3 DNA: TGTGCCAGCAGCCAAGGCAGTCTCCAGGAGACCCAGTACTTC.

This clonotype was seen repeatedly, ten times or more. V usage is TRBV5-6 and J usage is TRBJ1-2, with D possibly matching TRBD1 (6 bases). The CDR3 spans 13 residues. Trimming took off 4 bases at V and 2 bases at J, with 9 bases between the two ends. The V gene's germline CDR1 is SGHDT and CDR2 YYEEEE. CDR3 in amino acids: CASSGGLNYGYTF. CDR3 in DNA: TGTGCCAGCAGCGGGGGGCTAAACTATGGCTACACCTTC.

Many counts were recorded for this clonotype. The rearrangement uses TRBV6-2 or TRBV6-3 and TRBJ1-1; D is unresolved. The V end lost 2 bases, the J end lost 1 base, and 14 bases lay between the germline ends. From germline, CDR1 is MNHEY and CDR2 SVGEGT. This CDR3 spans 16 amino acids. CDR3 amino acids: CASSYDRSPGNTEAFF. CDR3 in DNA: TGTGCCAGCAGTTACGATCGGTCGCCTGGGAACACTGAAGCTTTCTTT.

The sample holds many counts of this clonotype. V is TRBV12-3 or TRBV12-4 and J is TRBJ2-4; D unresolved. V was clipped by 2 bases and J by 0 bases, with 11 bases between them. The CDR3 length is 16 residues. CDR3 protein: CASSLQEHLAKNIQYF. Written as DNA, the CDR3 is TGTGCCAGCAGTTTACAGGAGCACTTAGCCAAAAACATTCAGTACTTC.

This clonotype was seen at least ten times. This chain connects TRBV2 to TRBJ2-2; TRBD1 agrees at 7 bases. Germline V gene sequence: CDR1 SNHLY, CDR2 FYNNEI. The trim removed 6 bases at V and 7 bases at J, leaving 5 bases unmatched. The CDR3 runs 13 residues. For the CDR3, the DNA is TGTGCCAGCAGAGGACAGGTGCACGGGGAGCTGTTTTTT. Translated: CASRGQVHGELFF.

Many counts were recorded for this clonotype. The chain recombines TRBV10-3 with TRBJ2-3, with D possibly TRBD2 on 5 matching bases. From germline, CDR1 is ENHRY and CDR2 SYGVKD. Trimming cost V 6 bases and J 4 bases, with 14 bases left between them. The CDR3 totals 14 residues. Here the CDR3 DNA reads TGTGCCATCAGGGACCAGAGGGCCCCAGATACGCAGTATTTT. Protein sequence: CAIRDQRAPDTQYF.

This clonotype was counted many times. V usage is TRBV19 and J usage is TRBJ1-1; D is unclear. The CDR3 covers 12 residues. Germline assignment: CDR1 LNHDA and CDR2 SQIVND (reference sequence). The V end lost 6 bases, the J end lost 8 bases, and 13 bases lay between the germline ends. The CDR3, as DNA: TGTGCCAGTAGCCCACCCGCAGTGGAAGCTTTCTTT. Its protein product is CASSPPAVEAFF.

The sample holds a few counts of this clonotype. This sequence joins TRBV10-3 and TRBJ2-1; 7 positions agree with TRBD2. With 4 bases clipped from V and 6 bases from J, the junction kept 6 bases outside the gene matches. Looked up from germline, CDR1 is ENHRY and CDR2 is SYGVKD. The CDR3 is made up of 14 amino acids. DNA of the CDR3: TGTGCCATCAGTGGACGGGAGGATCCCAATGAGCAGTTCTTC. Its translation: CAISGREDPNEQFF.

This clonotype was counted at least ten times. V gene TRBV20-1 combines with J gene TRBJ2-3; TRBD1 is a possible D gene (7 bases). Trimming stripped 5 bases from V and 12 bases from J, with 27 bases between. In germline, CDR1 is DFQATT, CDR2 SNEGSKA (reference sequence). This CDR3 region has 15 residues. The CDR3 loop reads CSAPRGLPGTPVQYF. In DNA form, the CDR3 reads TGCAGTGCTCCGAGGGGGCTCCCCGGGACTCCCGTACAGTATTTT.

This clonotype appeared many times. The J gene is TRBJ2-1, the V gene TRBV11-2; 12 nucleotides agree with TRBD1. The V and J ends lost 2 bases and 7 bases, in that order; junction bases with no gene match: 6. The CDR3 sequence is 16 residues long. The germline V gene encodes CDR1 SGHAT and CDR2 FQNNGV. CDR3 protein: CASSLPGQGARNEQFF. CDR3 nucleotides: TGTGCCAGCAGCTTACCGGGACAGGGGGCGCGGAATGAGCAGTTCTTC.

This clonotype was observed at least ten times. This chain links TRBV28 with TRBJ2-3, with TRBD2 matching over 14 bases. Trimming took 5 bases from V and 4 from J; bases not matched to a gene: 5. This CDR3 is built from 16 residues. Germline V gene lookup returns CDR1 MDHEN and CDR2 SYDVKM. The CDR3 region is CASSPLTSGGADTQYF. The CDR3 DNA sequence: TGTGCCAGCAGTCCCTTGACTAGCGGGGGGGCAGATACGCAGTATTTT. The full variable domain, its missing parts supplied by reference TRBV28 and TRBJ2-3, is DVKVTQSSRYLVKRTGEKVFLECVQDMDHENMFWYRQDPGLGLRLIYFSYDVKMKEKGDIPEGYSVSREKKERFSLILESASTNQTSMYLCASSPLTSGGADTQYFGPGTRLTVL.